These 27 T cell receptor beta chains originate from one sample sequenced in a study of T cell responses to AZD1222 COVID-19 vaccine. Here immunoSEQ multiplex PCR was the method, and the copy in TCRdb shows in-frame clones only, minus some. The table has tens of thousands of clones, approximately 91% seen once. Here the sequenced sample was peripheral blood, taken on day 0 of AZD1222 vaccination. The receptors were sampled from an adult in good health.

The rearrangement joins TRBV9 to TRBJ1-1, with TRBD1 identical over 8 bases. The CDR3 contains 19 residues. Unmatched junction bases numbered 19, after V lost 1 base and J lost 5 bases. Germline lookup yields CDR1 SGDLS and CDR2 YYNGEE. This CDR3 is CASSVPHYNPDRGLTEAFF. DNA of the CDR3: TGTGCCAGCAGCGTACCACACTATAACCCCGACAGGGGCCTAACTGAAGCTTTCTTT.

The chain has TRBV28 and TRBJ2-7; D is possibly TRBD2 (5 bases). The CDR3 extends over 14 amino acids. V lost 6 bases and J lost 0, with 12 bases in between. CDR1 is MDHEN and CDR2 is SYDVKM in the germline V gene. Here the CDR3 reads CASSPGIFSYEQYF. The CDR3 bases are TGTGCCAGCAGCCCCGGGATCTTCTCCTACGAGCAGTACTTC.

The V gene is TRBV6-2 or TRBV6-3, the J gene TRBJ2-1; 10 bases are a match to TRBD2. V was clipped by 6 bases and J by 3 bases; unmatched bases: 5. The germline gives CDR1 MNHEY, CDR2 SVGEGT. This CDR3 has 15 amino acids. The CDR3 loop reads CASSRLAGDYNEQFF. CDR3 coding DNA: TGTGCCAGCAGCCGTCTAGCGGGGGACTACAATGAGCAGTTCTTC.

The chain couples TRBV28 to TRBJ1-2; 8 bases fit TRBD1. The CDR3 covers 15 residues. CDR1 MDHEN and CDR2 SYDVKM come from the germline V gene. The V and J ends lost 5 bases and 4 bases, in that order; junction bases with no gene match: 9. This CDR3 reads CASSPISGTGYGYTF. CDR3 bases: TGTGCCAGCAGTCCGATCTCCGGGACAGGCTATGGCTACACCTTC.

V usage is TRBV7-9 and J usage is TRBJ2-1, with D perhaps matching TRBD2 (6 bases). The CDR3 totals 15 residues. Trimming pared 7 bases from V and 7 bases from J, leaving 20 bases between. In germline, CDR1 is SEHNR, CDR2 FQNEAQ (reference sequence). The chain's CDR3 is CASTKTEGLGNEQFF. The CDR3, as DNA: TGTGCCAGCACCAAAACGGAGGGCCTGGGGAATGAGCAGTTCTTC.

The V call is TRBV6-1, the J call TRBJ2-1; no clear D gene. CDR3 length: 13 residues. The V end lost 2 bases, the J end lost 7 bases, and 9 bases lay between the germline ends. Germline V gives CDR1 MNHNS, CDR2 SASEGT. The CDR3 nucleotides read TGTGCCAGCAGTGAAAGGCCGTGGAATGAGCAGTTCTTC. Its protein product is CASSERPWNEQFF.

The chain is built from TRBV19 and TRBJ2-1; 8 bases are shared with TRBD1. V was clipped by 5 bases and J by 7 bases; unmatched bases: 10. The CDR3 is made up of 15 amino acids. Germline CDR1 reads LNHDA; CDR2 reads SQIVND (reference sequence). The CDR3, as DNA: TGTGCCAGTAGTGGACAGGGCTCGCAAGGGAATGAGCAGTTCTTC. This sequence encodes CASSGQGSQGNEQFF.

Concerning this clone: The same CDR3 arises from other DNA sequences in this sample as well. The CDR3 bases are TGTGCCAGCAGCTTAGCCGGGGGGGGCTCCTACAATGAGCAGTTCTTC. It is translated as CASSLAGGGSYNEQFF. V usage is TRBV7-2 and J usage is TRBJ2-1; TRBD2 agrees at 8 bases. Germline V gene data show CDR1 as SGHTA and CDR2 as FQGNSA. V trimming: 0 bases; J trimming: 0 bases; junction bases outside the gene matches: 1. CDR3 length equals 16 residues.

V usage is TRBV5-1 and J usage is TRBJ2-2, with a weak D call TRBD2 (7 bases). Germline CDR1 and CDR2: SGHRS and YFSETQ. V lost 1 base and J 7 bases, leaving 11 bases between the germline ends. This CDR3 is 14 amino acids long. In DNA, the CDR3 is TGCGCCAGCAGCTTGACGGGGGGCAACGGGGAGCTGTTTTTT. Protein: CASSLTGGNGELFF.

This chain's CDR3 is CASSPGAVNGYTF. Written as DNA, the CDR3 is TGTGCCAGCAGCCCGGGGGCCGTCAATGGCTACACCTTC. This sequence joins TRBV5-5 and TRBJ1-2; maybe TRBD1 (6 bases). This CDR3 contains 13 residues. CDR1 is SGHKS and CDR2 is YYEKEE in the germline V gene (reference sequence). V was shortened by 4 bases and J by 6 bases, with 13 bases between the two germline ends.

The chain links TRBV28 to TRBJ1-2; TRBD1 is a possible D gene (5 bases). The ends were cut back, 3 bases at V and 8 bases at J, with 10 bases in the middle. Germline V lookup: CDR1 MDHEN, CDR2 SYDVKM. The CDR3 is made up of 12 amino acids. CDR3 residues: CASSFRGAGYTF. CDR3 bases: TGTGCCAGCAGTTTTAGGGGCGCGGGCTACACCTTC.

The chain uses TRBV10-1 and TRBJ1-2, with unresolved D. V was clipped by 0 bases and J by 4 bases, with 6 bases between them. This CDR3 has 13 residues. Germline V gene sequence: CDR1 WNHNN, CDR2 SYGVQD (reference sequence). The CDR3 DNA follows: TGCGCCAGCAGTGAGTCTGGCCTCTATGGCTACACCTTC. Protein: CASSESGLYGYTF.

The chain combines TRBV5-1 with TRBJ1-6; unclear D gene. CDR1 is SGHRS and CDR2 is YFSETQ in the germline V gene. CDR3 length equals 14 residues. Trimming took 2 bases from V and 6 from J, leaving 9 bases between them. The CDR3: CASSFVSSNSPLHF. The DNA for the CDR3 is TGCGCCAGCAGCTTCGTGAGCAGTAATTCACCCCTCCACTTT.

The chain is built from TRBV3-1 (or the pseudogene TRBV3-2) and TRBJ1-5, with a weak D call TRBD1 (5 bases). V lost 3 bases, J lost 2 bases, and 11 bases lay in between. The CDR3 sequence is 15 residues long. Germline CDR1 reads LGHDT; CDR2 reads YNNKEL (reference sequence). The CDR3: CASSQYPGGNQPQHF. The CDR3 DNA reads as TGTGCCAGCAGCCAGTATCCGGGGGGCAATCAGCCCCAGCATTTT.

For the CDR3, the DNA is TGTGCCAGCAGTTGGGACAGGGGGCTTTTCTTC. It specifies CASSWDRGLFF. The chain carries TRBV6-2 or TRBV6-3 and TRBJ2-1, with 12 positions matching TRBD1. Germline CDR1 reads MNHEY; CDR2 reads SVGEGT. Losses at the gene ends were 4 bases for V and 16 bases for J; bases not matched to a gene: 2. There are 11 residues in the CDR3.

This rearrangement joins TRBV11-3 to TRBJ2-2; D remains ambiguous. V was trimmed by 5 bases and J by 4 bases, leaving 5 bases between them. This CDR3 spans 12 amino acids. Per germline, CDR1 SGHNT and CDR2 YENEEA. CDR3 nucleotides: TGTGCCAGCAGCGGGGTCACCGGGGAGCTGTTTTTT. It yields the protein CASSGVTGELFF.

The V gene is TRBV5-1, the J gene TRBJ2-1; TRBD2 agrees at 9 bases. The CDR3 runs to 13 residues. Germline V lookup: CDR1 SGHRS, CDR2 YFSETQ. After removal of 0 bases from V and 10 bases from J, the junction contained 2 bases not matched to a gene. For the CDR3, the DNA is TGCGCCAGCAGCTTGGTTCTAGCGGGGGAGCAGTTCTTC. Translation: CASSLVLAGEQFF.

The chain recombines TRBV10-1 with TRBJ1-1, with D perhaps TRBD1 (5 bases). Trimming removed 5 bases from V and 1 base from J, with 14 bases in between. The CDR3 runs 15 residues. Germline CDR1 and CDR2: WNHNN and SYGVQD (reference sequence). CDR3 sequence: CASSLTRDGNTEAFF. CDR3 coding DNA: TGCGCCAGCAGTCTTACCCGGGACGGGAACACTGAAGCTTTCTTT.

The chain joins TRBV7-9 to TRBJ1-6; D not resolved. Germline CDR1 is SEHNR and CDR2 is FQNEAQ (reference sequence). Trimming stripped 1 base from V and 3 bases from J, with 10 bases between. CDR3 size: 16 residues. The DNA of the CDR3 is TGTGCCAGCAGCTTAGGTGGGGATTTCTATAATTCACCCCTCCACTTT. Translation: CASSLGGDFYNSPLHF.

The chain recombines TRBV19 with TRBJ1-1; possible D gene TRBD1, 6 bases. V was cut by 4 bases and J by 3 bases, with 9 bases left in between. The CDR3 contains 13 residues. Germline V gene sequence: CDR1 LNHDA, CDR2 SQIVND (reference sequence). The CDR3 bases are TGTGCCAGTAGTAAGCAGGGGTACACTGAAGCTTTCTTT. Amino acid sequence: CASSKQGYTEAFF.

The CDR3 DNA reads TGTGCCAGCAGCCGCAACGCGGTAACCGGGGAGCTGTTTTTT. Protein: CASSRNAVTGELFF. This chain connects TRBV3-1 (or the pseudogene TRBV3-2) to TRBJ2-2, with no clear D. CDR1 is LGHDT, CDR2 YNNKEL, per germline (reference sequence). The CDR3 consists of 14 residues. The germline V and J ends were trimmed by 4 bases and 5 bases, with 11 bases remaining between them.

The chain links TRBV29-1 to TRBJ2-1; 9 bases line up with TRBD2. There are 14 residues in the CDR3. The V gene end was trimmed by 1 base and the J gene end by 7 bases; junction bases not matched to a gene: 5. Germline values: CDR1 SQVTM, CDR2 ANQGSEA. The CDR3 spells CSVEVSGGGNEQFF. As DNA, the CDR3 is TGCAGCGTTGAAGTTAGCGGGGGTGGTAATGAGCAGTTCTTC.

This clone was seen just once. The genes are TRBV20-1 and TRBJ2-2; possibly TRBD2 for D (6 bases). The CDR3 sequence is 14 residues long. Deletions cut 6 bases from V and 1 base from J, with 12 bases between. Germline V CDR1 and CDR2: DFQATT, SNEGSKA (reference sequence). CDR3 region: CSASGLMNTGELFF. The CDR3 bases are TGCAGTGCCAGTGGACTAATGAACACCGGGGAGCTGTTTTTT.

This clone was picked up a small number of times. The gene calls are TRBV9 and TRBJ2-2; D call uncertain. V was clipped by 0 bases and J by 3 bases, with 9 bases between them. Germline V CDR1 and CDR2: SGDLS, YYNGEE. This CDR3 comprises 15 residues. CDR3 coding DNA: TGTGCCAGCAGCGTAGAGCTTAGGTACACCGGGGAGCTGTTTTTT. Amino acids: CASSVELRYTGELFF.

The V call is TRBV11-2, the J call TRBJ1-4, with D tentatively TRBD1 (6 bases). The V and J ends lost 3 bases and 0 bases respectively, with 20 bases between them. The germline V gene encodes CDR1 SGHAT and CDR2 FQNNGV. The CDR3 runs 19 residues. CDR3 region: CASSFGARTGLSTNEKLFF. The CDR3, as DNA: TGTGCCAGCAGCTTCGGGGCCCGCACAGGGCTCTCAACTAATGAAAAACTGTTTTTT.

This clone has only one observation. The chain uses TRBV10-3 and TRBJ2-7, with TRBD1 identical over 7 bases. With 2 bases clipped from V and 2 bases from J, the junction kept 3 bases outside the gene matches. Per germline, CDR1 ENHRY and CDR2 SYGVKD. This CDR3 spans 14 amino acids. DNA of the CDR3: TGTGCCATCAGTGAGAGCGGACAGGCCTACGAGCAGTACTTC. Protein: CAISESGQAYEQYF.

This clone was counted between two and nine times. The chain combines TRBV5-4 with TRBJ1-1; 7 nucleotides match TRBD1. The germline gives CDR1 SGHNT, CDR2 YYREEE (reference sequence). The V and J ends lost 3 bases and 4 bases, in that order; junction bases with no gene match: 6. This CDR3 is 14 amino acids long. CDR3 amino acids: CASSSLHRGTEAFF. The CDR3 DNA reads TGTGCCAGCAGCTCTCTACACAGGGGCACTGAAGCTTTCTTT.